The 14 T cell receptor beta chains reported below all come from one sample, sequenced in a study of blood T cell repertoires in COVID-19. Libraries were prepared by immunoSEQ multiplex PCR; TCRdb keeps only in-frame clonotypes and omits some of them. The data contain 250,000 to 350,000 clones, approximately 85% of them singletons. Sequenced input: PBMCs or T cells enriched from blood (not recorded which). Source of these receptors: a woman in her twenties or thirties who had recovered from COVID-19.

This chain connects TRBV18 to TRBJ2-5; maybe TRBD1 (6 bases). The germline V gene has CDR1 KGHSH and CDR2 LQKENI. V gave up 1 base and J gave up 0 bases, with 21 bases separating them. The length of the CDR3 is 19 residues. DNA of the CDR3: TGTGCCAGCTCACCACGGAAAAAGAACTGCAGGGGATACCAAGAGACCCAGTACTTC. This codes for CASSPRKKNCRGYQETQYF.

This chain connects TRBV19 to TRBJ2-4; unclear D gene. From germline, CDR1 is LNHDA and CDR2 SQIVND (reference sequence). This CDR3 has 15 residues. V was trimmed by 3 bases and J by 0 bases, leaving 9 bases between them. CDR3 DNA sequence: TGTGCCAGTAGTATCGGAGACCTAGCCAAAAACATTCAGTACTTC. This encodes CASSIGDLAKNIQYF.

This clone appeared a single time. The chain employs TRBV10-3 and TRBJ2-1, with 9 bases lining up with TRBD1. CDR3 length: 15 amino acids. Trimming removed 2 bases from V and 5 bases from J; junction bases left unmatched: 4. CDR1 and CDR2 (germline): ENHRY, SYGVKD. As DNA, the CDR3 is TGTGCCATCAGTGAGGGACAGGGGCAGAACAATGAGCAGTTCTTC. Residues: CAISEGQGQNNEQFF.

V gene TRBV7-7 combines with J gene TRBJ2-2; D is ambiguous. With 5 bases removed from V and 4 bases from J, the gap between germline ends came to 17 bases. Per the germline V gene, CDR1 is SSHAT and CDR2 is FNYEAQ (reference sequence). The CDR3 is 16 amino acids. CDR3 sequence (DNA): TGTGCCAGCAGCCCCGGGTCCCAATACGCCACCGGGGAGCTGTTTTTT. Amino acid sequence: CASSPGSQYATGELFF.

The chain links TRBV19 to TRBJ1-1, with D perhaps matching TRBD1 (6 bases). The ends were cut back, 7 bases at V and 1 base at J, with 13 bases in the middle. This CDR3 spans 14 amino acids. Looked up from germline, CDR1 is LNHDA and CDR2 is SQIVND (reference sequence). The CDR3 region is CASTLDRKNTEAFF. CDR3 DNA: TGTGCCAGTACCTTGGACAGAAAGAACACTGAAGCTTTCTTT.

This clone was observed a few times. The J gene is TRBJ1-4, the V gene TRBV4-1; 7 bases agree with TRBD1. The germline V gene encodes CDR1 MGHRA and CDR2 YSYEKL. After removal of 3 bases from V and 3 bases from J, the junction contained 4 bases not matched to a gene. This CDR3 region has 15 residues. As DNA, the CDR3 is TGCGCCAGCAGCCACAGACAGGGCGCTAATGAAAAACTGTTTTTT. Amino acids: CASSHRQGANEKLFF.

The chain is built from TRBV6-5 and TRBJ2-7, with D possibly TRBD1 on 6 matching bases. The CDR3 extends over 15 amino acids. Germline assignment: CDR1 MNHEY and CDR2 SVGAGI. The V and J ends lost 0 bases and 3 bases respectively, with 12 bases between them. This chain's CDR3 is CASSYSSGGNYEQYF. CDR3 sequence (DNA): TGTGCCAGCAGTTACTCGAGTGGGGGCAACTACGAGCAGTACTTC.

CDR3 loop: CASSVGGLRTDTQYF. The CDR3 coding sequence is TGTGCCAGCAGCGTAGGGGGCTTAAGGACAGATACGCAGTATTTT. This chain connects TRBV9 to TRBJ2-3; maybe TRBD1 (5 bases). The CDR3 has 15 amino acids. The V and J ends lost 0 bases and 3 bases respectively, with 11 bases between them. CDR1 is SGDLS, CDR2 YYNGEE, per germline.

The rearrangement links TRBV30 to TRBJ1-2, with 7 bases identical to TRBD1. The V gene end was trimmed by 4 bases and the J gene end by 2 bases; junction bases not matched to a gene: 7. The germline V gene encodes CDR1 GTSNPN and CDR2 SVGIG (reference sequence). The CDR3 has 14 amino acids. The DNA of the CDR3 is TGTGCCTGGAAAAGACAGGGATCCAACTATGGCTACACCTTC. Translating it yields CAWKRQGSNYGYTF.

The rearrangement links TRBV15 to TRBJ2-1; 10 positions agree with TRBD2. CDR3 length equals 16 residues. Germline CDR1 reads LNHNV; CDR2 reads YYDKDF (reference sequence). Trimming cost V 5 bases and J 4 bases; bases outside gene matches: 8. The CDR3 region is CATSPQTSGLYNEQFF. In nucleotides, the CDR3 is TGTGCCACCAGCCCCCAGACTAGCGGGCTATACAATGAGCAGTTCTTC. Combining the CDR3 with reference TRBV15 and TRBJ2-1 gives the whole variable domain DAMVIQNPRYQVTQFGKPVTLSCSQTLNHNVMYWYQQKSSQAPKLLFHYYDKDFNNEADTPDNFQSRRPNTSFCFLDIRSPGLGDTAMYLCATSPQTSGLYNEQFFGPGTRLTVL.

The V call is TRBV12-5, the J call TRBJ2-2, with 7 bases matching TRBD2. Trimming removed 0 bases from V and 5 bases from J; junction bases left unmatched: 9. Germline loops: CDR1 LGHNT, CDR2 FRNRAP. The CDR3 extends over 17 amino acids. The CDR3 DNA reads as TGTGCTAGTGGTTTGGTAGTCAGCGGGGCTTGGACCGGGGAGCTGTTTTTT. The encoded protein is CASGLVVSGAWTGELFF.

The CDR3 sequence: CASSLSTGRNEKLFF. Here the CDR3 DNA reads TGTGCCAGCAGCCTCTCGACAGGGAGGAATGAAAAACTGTTTTTT. The rearrangement links TRBV3-1 (or the pseudogene TRBV3-2) to TRBJ1-4; 7 bases agree with TRBD1. In germline, CDR1 is LGHDT, CDR2 YNNKEL (reference sequence). Trimming removed 4 bases from V and 5 bases from J; junction bases left unmatched: 7. This CDR3 has 15 amino acids.

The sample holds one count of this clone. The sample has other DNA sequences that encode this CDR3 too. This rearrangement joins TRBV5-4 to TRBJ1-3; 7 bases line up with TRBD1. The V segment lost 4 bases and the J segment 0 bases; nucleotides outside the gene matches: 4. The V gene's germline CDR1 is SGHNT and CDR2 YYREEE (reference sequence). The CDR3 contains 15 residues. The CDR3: CASSVDRVSGNTIYF. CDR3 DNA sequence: TGTGCCAGCAGCGTTGACAGGGTCTCTGGAAACACCATATATTTT.

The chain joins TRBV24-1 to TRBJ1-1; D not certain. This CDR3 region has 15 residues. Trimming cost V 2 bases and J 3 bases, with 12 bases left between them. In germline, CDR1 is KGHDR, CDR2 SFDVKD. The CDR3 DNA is TGTGCCACCAGTGATTCGAGCCTCACCCACACTGAAGCTTTCTTT. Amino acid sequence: CATSDSSLTHTEAFF.